This T cell receptor (beta chain) was identified during a study of a mutant IDH1 vaccine in newly diagnosed glioma. Study in general: Commencement of vaccination occurred 4-6 weeks following radiotherapy alone, or concurrently with temozolomide cycles. Patients arrived already treated with radiotherapy, temozolomide, or both, most having had both.

As to time point: week 47, end of study. Topical imiquimod accompanied each vaccine dose, which consisted of 300 ug of mutant IDH1 20-mer peptide. Generated by immunoSEQ multiplex PCR, the TCRdb table keeps only in-frame clones and is missing some. The table has tens of thousands of clones, approximately 86% seen once. CDR1 is SEHNR, CDR2 FQNEAQ, per germline (reference sequence). With 3 bases removed from V and 7 bases from J, the gap between germline ends came to 18 bases. The CDR3 totals 16 residues. By share of the sample, this clone is medium-sized (0.01 to 0.1%). The target antigen is unknown. The chain couples TRBV7-9 to TRBJ1-4; D is unresolved. Sample: PBMCs, taken from a glioma patient whose treatment included an IDH1 peptide vaccine. The sequence was collected from a man aged 18 to 29 with glioma. Some clones in this sample may be carry-over from other donors' samples. In DNA form, the CDR3 reads TGTGCCAGCAGCTTTGGCTCCGGCGATGCCGGTGAAAAACTGTTTTTT. This gives the protein CASSFGSGDAGEKLFF.